These 9 T cell receptor beta chains originate from one sample sequenced in a study of T cells in localized non-small cell lung cancer. Repertoires were generated with immunoSEQ multiplex PCR, while TCRdb's copy carries only in-frame clones and drops some. Seen here are some 52,000 clones, 75% to 90% observed once, and the top ten hold 18%. The material was peripheral blood, obtained before any cancer treatment. All receptors derive from a male donor at least 60 years old with stage III squamous cell lung carcinoma.

The V gene is TRBV7-9, the J gene TRBJ1-1, with no clear D. This CDR3 spans 14 amino acids. The germline gives CDR1 SEHNR, CDR2 FQNEAQ (reference sequence). The V and J ends lost 5 bases and 3 bases respectively, with 13 bases between them. In DNA, the CDR3 is TGTGCCAGCAGCCATTTTAGATCGGACACTGAAGCTTTCTTT. It yields the protein CASSHFRSDTEAFF. Full variable domain (rest looked up from reference TRBV7-9 and TRBJ1-1): DTGVSQNPRHKITKRGQNVTFRCDPISEHNRLYWYRQTLGQGPEFLTYFQNEAQLEKSRLLSDRFSAERPKGSFSTLEIQRTEQGDSAMYLCASSHFRSDTEAFFGQGTRLTVV.

This clone was picked up a small number of times. V gene TRBV6-6 combines with J gene TRBJ2-6, with D hard to call. V was cut by 5 bases and J by 0 bases, with 11 bases left in between. Germline CDR1 and CDR2: MNHNY and SVGAGI (reference sequence). This CDR3 has 16 residues. CDR3 in DNA: TGTGCCAGCAGTCGAAGGCTCTCCTCTGGGGCCAACGTCCTGACTTTC. The encoded protein is CASSRRLSSGANVLTF.

The J gene is TRBJ2-3, the V gene TRBV5-6; maybe TRBD2 (7 bases). The CDR3 has 15 residues. V dropped 1 base and J dropped 2 bases, with 11 bases sitting between them. Germline loops: CDR1 SGHDT, CDR2 YYEEEE. In DNA, the CDR3 is TGTGCCAGCAGCTTGTCGGGGGGCCACACAGATACGCAGTATTTT. It encodes CASSLSGGHTDTQYF.

The chain uses TRBV6-1 and TRBJ1-1, with unresolved D. CDR1 and CDR2 from the germline V gene are MNHNS and SASEGT. V was pared by 5 bases and J by 3 bases, with 4 bases between. The CDR3 loop spans 11 amino acids. CDR3 in amino acids: CASSQDTEAFF. In DNA form, the CDR3 reads TGTGCCAGCAGTCAGGACACTGAAGCTTTCTTT.

The chain uses TRBV6-5 and TRBJ1-6, with 8 bases matching TRBD1. The germline V gene has CDR1 MNHEY and CDR2 SVGAGI. J was trimmed by 10 bases and V by 2 bases; bases with no gene match: 7. The CDR3 has 15 amino acids. The CDR3 nucleotides read TGTGCCAGCAGTTACGAGCGCAGGGGGCGGTCACCCCTCCACTTT. This sequence encodes CASSYERRGRSPLHF.

V and J are TRBV6-5 and TRBJ1-6; unclear D gene. This CDR3 contains 15 residues. Germline V gives CDR1 MNHEY, CDR2 SVGAGI. With 6 bases removed from V and 10 bases from J, the gap between germline ends came to 19 bases. CDR3: CASSNTGLLWSPLHF. Written as DNA, the CDR3 is TGTGCCAGCAGCAACACGGGTCTTTTGTGGTCACCCCTCCACTTT.

This clone was counted ten times or more. This chain joins TRBV30 and TRBJ1-1; D is unresolved. Germline V gene sequence: CDR1 GTSNPN, CDR2 SVGIG (reference sequence). Between the trimmed V and J ends, which lost 4 bases and 4 bases, there was a span of 10 bases. The CDR3 is 12 residues long. CDR3 coding DNA: TGTGCCTGGAATGTGGGAAGCACTGAAGCTTTCTTT. This encodes CAWNVGSTEAFF.

In its sample, this clone was seen once. V and J are TRBV5-1 and TRBJ2-5; D uncertain. CDR1 and CDR2 (germline): SGHRS, YFSETQ. This CDR3 comprises 14 residues. V lost 2 bases and J lost 5, with 13 bases in between. CDR3 protein: CASSFNRMGETQYF. CDR3 nucleotides: TGCGCCAGCAGCTTCAACCGCATGGGGGAGACCCAGTACTTC.

The chain links TRBV7-9 to TRBJ2-5; D not resolved. Trimming stripped 5 bases from V and 9 bases from J, with 19 bases between. The CDR3 spans 14 residues. CDR1 SEHNR and CDR2 FQNEAQ come from the germline V gene (reference sequence). Here the CDR3 DNA reads TGTGCCAGCAGCCCCACCTCCCTCCTCCGGGCCCAGTACTTC. It is translated as CASSPTSLLRAQYF. Full variable domain (missing parts from reference TRBV7-9 and TRBJ2-5): DTGVSQNPRHKITKRGQNVTFRCDPISEHNRLYWYRQTLGQGPEFLTYFQNEAQLEKSRLLSDRFSAERPKGSFSTLEIQRTEQGDSAMYLCASSPTSLLRAQYFGPGTRLLVL.